A few counts support the clone carrying this TCR beta chain. Its antigen is undetermined. The CDR3 is 13 residues long. Germline V CDR1 and CDR2: SGHVS, FQNEAQ. V was pared by 5 bases and J by 5 bases, with 12 bases between. This sample is drawn from a study of T cell repertoires in cytomegalovirus infection. Across the whole study: CMV infection together with matching HLA type was indicated by public TCR beta signatures. The study's findings and limits: HLA-C-restricted CMV-specific TCR beta clonotypes prevailed in the ex vivo response.

TCRdb itself ran the reads through MiXCR, one entry per CDR3 protein. This table has about 900,000 distinct CDR3 sequences, approximately 31% appearing once. This sequence originates from a human donor in good health (CMV status not recorded). Some clones in this sample may be carry-over from other donors' samples. The source was cultured CD8+ T cells from PBMCs, collected from culture after CMV antigen stimulation. The rearrangement joins TRBV7-8 to TRBJ1-1, with D unresolved. CDR3 sequence reads: CASSEGFGTEAFF. The CDR3 DNA reads TGTGCCAGCAGCGAGGGTTTCGGAACTGAAGCTTTCTTT.